This TCR beta chain stems from a study of shared clonotypes between healthy human individuals. For the study at large: Serving as donors were a couple of women and a few men, whose ages spanned 18 to 49.

Germline loops: CDR1 MNHNY, CDR2 SVGAGI (reference sequence). This CDR3 is 14 amino acids long. V lost 6 bases to trimming and J lost 3 bases; unmatched junction nucleotides: 5. Deep-level assay runs were performed. The authors loaded 150 to 250 ng DNA, around 30,000 T cell genomes, into sorted-subset replicate PCRs. Sequenced by immunoSEQ multiplex PCR; TCRdb stores in-frame clones only, minus some. The profile shows about 2.4 million clones, approximately 93% of them singletons. The study's findings and limits: Generally, naive subsets came out with larger estimated richness than memory subsets.

With respect to this clone: Its specificity is not known.

The chain links TRBV6-6 to TRBJ2-1, with 7 positions matching TRBD1. The origin of this receptor is a man between 18 and 29 years old in good health. Some clones in this sample may be carry-over from other donors' samples. Sequenced material: naive CD4+ T cells from PBMCs. Subset specified: CD45RA+ positively selected. The CDR3 bases are TGTGCCAGCAGCCAGACAGGGTTCTACAATGAGCAGTTCTTC. Its translation is CASSQTGFYNEQFF.